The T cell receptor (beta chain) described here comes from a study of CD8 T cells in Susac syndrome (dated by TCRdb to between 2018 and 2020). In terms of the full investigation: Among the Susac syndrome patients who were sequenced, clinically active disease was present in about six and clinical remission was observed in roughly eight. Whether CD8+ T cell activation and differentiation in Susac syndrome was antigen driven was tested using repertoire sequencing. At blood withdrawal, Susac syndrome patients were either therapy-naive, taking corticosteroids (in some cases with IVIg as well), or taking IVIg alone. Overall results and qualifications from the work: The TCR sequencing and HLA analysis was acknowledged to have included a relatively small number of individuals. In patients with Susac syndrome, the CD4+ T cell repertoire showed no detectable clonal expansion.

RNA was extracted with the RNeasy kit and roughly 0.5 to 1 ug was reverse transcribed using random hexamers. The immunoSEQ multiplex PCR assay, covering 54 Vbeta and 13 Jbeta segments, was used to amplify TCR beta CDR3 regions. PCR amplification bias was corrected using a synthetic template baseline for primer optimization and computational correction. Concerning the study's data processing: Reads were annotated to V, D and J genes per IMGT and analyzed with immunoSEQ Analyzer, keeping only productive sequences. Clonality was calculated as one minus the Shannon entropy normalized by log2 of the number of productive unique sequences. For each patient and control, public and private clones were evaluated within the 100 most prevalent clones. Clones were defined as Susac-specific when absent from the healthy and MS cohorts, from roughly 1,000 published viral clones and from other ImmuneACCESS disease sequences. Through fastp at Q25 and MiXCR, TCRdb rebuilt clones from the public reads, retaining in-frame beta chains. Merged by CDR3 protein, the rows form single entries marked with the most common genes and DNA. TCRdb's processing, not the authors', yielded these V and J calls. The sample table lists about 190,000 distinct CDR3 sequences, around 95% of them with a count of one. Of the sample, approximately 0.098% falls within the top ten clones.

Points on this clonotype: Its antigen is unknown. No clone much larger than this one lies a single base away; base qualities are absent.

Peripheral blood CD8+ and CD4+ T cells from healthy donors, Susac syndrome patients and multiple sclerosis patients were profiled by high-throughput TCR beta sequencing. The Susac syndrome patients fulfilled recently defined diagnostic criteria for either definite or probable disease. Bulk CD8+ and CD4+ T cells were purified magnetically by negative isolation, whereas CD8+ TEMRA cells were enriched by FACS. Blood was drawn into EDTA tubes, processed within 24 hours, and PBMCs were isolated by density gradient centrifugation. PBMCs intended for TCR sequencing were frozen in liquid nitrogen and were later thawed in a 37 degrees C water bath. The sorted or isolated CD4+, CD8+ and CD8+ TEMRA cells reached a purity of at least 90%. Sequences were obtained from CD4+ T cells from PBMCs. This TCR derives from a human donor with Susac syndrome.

This receptor carries the CDR3 CASSATDRGFYEQYF. In nucleotide form, the sequence is TGTGCCAGCTCAGCAACCGACAGGGGATTCTACGAGCAGTACTTC. The chain uses TRBV18 and TRBJ2-7; 8 junctional bases match TRBD1. The CDR3 numbers 15 residues from cysteine through phenylalanine. Only CDR3 DNA is held: 45 bases, read in frame from base 1. In the germline V gene, CDR1 corresponds to KGHSH and CDR2 to LQKENI. V trim: 5 bases; J trim: 3 bases; unmatched bases: 9.